The 12 T cell receptor beta chains below come from one sample, sequenced in a study of neoadjuvant anti-PD-1 for oral cavity cancer (dated by TCRdb to the early 2020s). In light of the paper, this sample's time point label describes: before neoadjuvant nivolumab. The library was produced with the immunoSEQ multiplex PCR assay. This immuneACCESS table, as held by TCRdb, lists in-frame sequences with V and J called but not all clones. Of the missing ones, under half trace to an unresolved V gene in checked studies; the others have no known cause. The table for this sample lists under 85,000 clones; more than 80% of them were counted only once. Approximately 3.4% of the sample comes from the top ten. The material sequenced was PBMCs, taken before nivolumab (anti-PD-1) treatment. These receptors were obtained from a person aged 35-79 years with oral cavity squamous cell carcinoma.

The CDR3 spells CASSPPSGGTYNEQFF. The DNA for the CDR3 is TGCGCCAGCAGCCCGCCGAGCGGGGGAACTTACAATGAGCAGTTCTTC. This rearrangement joins TRBV5-1 to TRBJ2-1, with TRBD2 matching over 8 bases. CDR3 length equals 16 residues. The trim removed 4 bases at V and 4 bases at J, leaving 10 bases unmatched. Germline V gene sequence: CDR1 SGHRS, CDR2 YFSETQ.

V and J are TRBV9 and TRBJ2-7; TRBD2 agrees at 8 bases. The V and J ends lost 4 bases and 5 bases, in that order; junction bases with no gene match: 11. The CDR3 extends over 15 amino acids. The V gene's germline CDR1 is SGDLS and CDR2 YYNGEE. The CDR3 nucleotides read TGTGCCAGCAGCCCACCGCCGGGAGGGTTCAACGAGCAGTACTTC. This codes for CASSPPPGGFNEQYF.

The chain employs TRBV4-2 and TRBJ2-2; 7 positions agree with TRBD2. With 1 base clipped from V and 7 bases from J, the junction kept 6 bases outside the gene matches. CDR1 LGHNA and CDR2 YNFKEQ come from the germline V gene. This CDR3 spans 15 amino acids. The DNA of the CDR3 is TGTGCCAGCAGCCAAGTTGCGGGAGTGAGCGGGGAGCTGTTTTTT. This translates into CASSQVAGVSGELFF.

This clone showed up just once. The V gene is TRBV6-5, the J gene TRBJ1-4, with D unresolved. The germline V and J ends were trimmed by 6 bases and 7 bases, with 9 bases remaining between them. The CDR3 is 12 amino acids. Germline V gene data show CDR1 as MNHEY and CDR2 as SVGAGI. The CDR3 DNA sequence: TGTGCCAGCAGAAGTGGGCTTGAAAAACTGTTTTTT. Translating it yields CASRSGLEKLFF.

The CDR3 spells CASTGMDTQYF. In DNA, the CDR3 is TGTGCCAGCACGGGGATGGATACGCAGTATTTT. This sequence joins TRBV2 and TRBJ2-3, with D possibly TRBD2 on 5 matching bases. There are 11 residues in the CDR3. Deletions cut 7 bases from V and 6 bases from J, with 8 bases between. Germline-derived CDR1 and CDR2 are SNHLY and FYNNEI.

The rearrangement uses TRBV12-2 and TRBJ2-7; TRBD2 is taken as the D call from the table, unchecked against the DNA. TRBV12-2 is tagged as a pseudogene. CDR3 length equals 16 residues. The CDR3 DNA sequence: TGTGCAAGTCGCAGCGTTCCCGGGACTAGCGGGAACGAGCAGTACTTC. The encoded protein is CASRSVPGTSGNEQYF.

The chain combines TRBV9 with TRBJ2-7, with no clear D. With 0 bases removed from V and 7 bases from J, the gap between germline ends came to 11 bases. The germline V gene has CDR1 SGDLS and CDR2 YYNGEE. This CDR3 region has 13 residues. The CDR3 sequence: CASSVDWQGEQYF. CDR3 nucleotide sequence: TGTGCCAGCAGCGTAGATTGGCAAGGGGAGCAGTACTTC.

The rearrangement links TRBV5-1 to TRBJ2-5; the match to TRBD2 covers 11 bases. V shed 0 bases, J shed 4 bases, and the junction held 8 bases outside the gene matches. Germline CDR1 reads SGHRS; CDR2 reads YFSETQ. This CDR3 contains 17 residues. The CDR3 DNA reads TGCGCCAGCAGCTTGGGGGAATCGACTAGCGGGATAGAGACCCAGTACTTC. Translating it yields CASSLGESTSGIETQYF.

The chain has TRBV2 and TRBJ1-1; D is undetermined. The CDR3 runs to 11 residues. V gave up 1 base and J gave up 10 bases, with 7 bases separating them. Germline CDR1 is SNHLY and CDR2 is FYNNEI. CDR3 in DNA: TGTGCCAGCAGTGAAGACCAAGGAGCTTTCTTT. Its translation: CASSEDQGAFF. The full variable domain, its missing parts supplied by reference TRBV2 and TRBJ1-1, is EPEVTQTPSHQVTQMGQEVILRCVPISNHLYFYWYRQILGQKVEFLVSFYNNEISEKSEIFDDQFSVERPDGSNFTLKIRSTKLEDSAMYFCASSEDQGAFFGQGTRLTVV.

The sample holds one count of this clone. J is TRBJ1-1 and V is TRBV7-2; 7 bases fit TRBD1. The CDR3 sequence is 14 residues long. CDR1 and CDR2 (germline): SGHTA, FQGNSA. J lost 5 bases, V lost 5 bases, and 8 bases had no gene match. CDR3: CASSARQGGTEAFF. As DNA, the CDR3 is TGTGCCAGCAGCGCGCGACAGGGAGGGACTGAAGCTTTCTTT.

The V and J genes are TRBV4-1 and TRBJ2-3; TRBD2 aligns across 10 bases. This CDR3 contains 17 residues. V lost 4 bases, J lost 6 bases, and 13 bases stayed unmatched. The germline V gene has CDR1 MGHRA and CDR2 YSYEKL. The CDR3 DNA is TGCGCCAGCAGCCCCCGGTCGGCTAGCGGGAGATCTGATACGCAGTATTTT. This translates into CASSPRSASGRSDTQYF.

This chain links TRBV6-1 with TRBJ1-5; the D gene is possibly TRBD1 (6 bases). V was trimmed by 6 bases and J by 8 bases, leaving 20 bases between them. The CDR3 runs to 15 residues. The germline V gene has CDR1 MNHNS and CDR2 SASEGT. The CDR3, as DNA: TGTGCCAGCAGGGGACATACGGGGGGTGAAAAGCCCCAGCATTTT. Protein: CASRGHTGGEKPQHF.